This record concerns one TCR beta chain sequence. The target antigen is unknown. Measured with immunoSEQ multiplex PCR; TCRdb has only the in-frame clones, and not every one. Of approximately 84,000 clones detected, 83% appear once; the ten largest clones hold approximately 17%. The source of the sample is a study of PD-1 blockade in classical Hodgkin lymphoma. Broader study findings: Patients who responded completely had about the same baseline diversity as newly diagnosed patients. Repertoire differences have undefined causes, possibly disease activity or prior therapy. CD4+ but not CD8+ TCR diversity rose significantly by C4D1.

Germline V lookup: CDR1 SNHLY, CDR2 FYNNEI. The CDR3 is 11 residues long. V lost 5 bases and J lost 0, with 1 base in between. Time point noted: cycle 4 day 1 (C4D1), after less than 7 weeks of nivolumab. All trial patients relapsed after autologous stem cell transplantation. V usage is TRBV2 and J usage is TRBJ2-5; the D is unclear. The receptor was derived from a human donor with classical Hodgkin lymphoma. The sample here was peripheral blood mononuclear cells (PBMCs), taken before the fourth cycle of nivolumab. CDR3 sequence reads: CASSYQETQYF. In DNA form, the CDR3 reads TGTGCCAGCAGTTACCAAGAGACCCAGTACTTC. Together with reference TRBV2 and TRBJ2-5, the CDR3 gives the full variable domain: EPEVTQTPSHQVTQMGQEVILRCVPISNHLYFYWYRQILGQKVEFLVSFYNNEISEKSEIFDDQFSVERPDGSNFTLKIRSTKLEDSAMYFCASSYQETQYFGPGTRLLVL.